These T cell receptor beta chains were read from a single sample in a study of PD-L1 blockade in urothelial cancer. Method: immunoSEQ multiplex PCR; TCRdb's copy keeps in-frame clones and lacks some. The table has approximately 86,000 clones, around four fifths seen once; the top ten hold approximately 6.7%. The material was PBMCs, obtained around atezolizumab (anti-PD-L1) treatment. The receptor source for this set is a man in his forties or fifties with urothelial cancer. CDR3s leave out the opening cysteine and the closing phenylalanine or tryptophan. Size is stated for part of the rows, as once, few or many counts, or as a class when the clone is expanded.

V gene: TRBV19; clone size: NA; J gene: TRBJ2-7; CDR3 protein: ASSSVGGNEQY
V gene: TRBV5-5; clone size: NA; J gene: TRBJ1-1; CDR3 protein: ASSLVRGWSTEAF
V gene: TRBV11-2; clone size: NA; J gene: TRBJ2-1; CDR3 protein: ASSLLTGVEF
V gene: TRBV12-2; clone size: once; J gene: TRBJ2-1; CDR3 protein: ASRHRWDREERLQWDEQF
V gene: TRBV7-7; clone size: NA; J gene: TRBJ2-7; CDR3 protein: ASSLAGAWWY
V gene: TRBV27; clone size: once; J gene: TRBJ2-5; CDR3 protein: ASSFLRTGLSWETQY
V gene: TRBV11-2; clone size: NA; J gene: TRBJ1-2; CDR3 protein: ASSFSQDNYGYT
V gene: TRBV4-3; clone size: NA; J gene: TRBJ2-1; CDR3 protein: ASSRAGSSYNEQF
V gene: TRBV28; clone size: NA; J gene: TRBJ2-7; CDR3 protein: ASRRLAGVYEQY
V gene: TRBV6-1; clone size: NA; J gene: TRBJ1-1; CDR3 protein: ASGRTGNTEAF
V gene: TRBV6-6; clone size: NA; J gene: TRBJ1-4; CDR3 protein: ASSYSGTADEKLF
V gene: TRBV27; clone size: once; J gene: TRBJ2-7; CDR3 protein: ASSLSKSSVLPYEQY
V gene: TRBV18; clone size: NA; J gene: TRBJ2-7; CDR3 protein: ASSPPVIGQGTYEQY
V gene: TRBV6-5; clone size: NA; J gene: TRBJ2-4; CDR3 protein: ASRGTSGIQY
V gene: TRBV4-1; clone size: few; J gene: TRBJ2-2; CDR3 protein: ASSQDGSGANTGELF
V gene: TRBV28; clone size: NA; J gene: TRBJ2-5; CDR3 protein: ASQATGNLGETQY
V gene: TRBV7-8; clone size: few; J gene: TRBJ2-7; CDR3 protein: ASSPPRGDEQY
V gene: TRBV10-3; clone size: NA; J gene: TRBJ2-7; CDR3 protein: AISVGEGAEQY
V gene: TRBV7-3; clone size: NA; J gene: TRBJ1-1; CDR3 protein: ASSLAGPNTEAF
V gene: TRBV28; clone size: NA; J gene: TRBJ2-3; CDR3 protein: ASGLSGGGGGDTQY
V gene: TRBV2; clone size: NA; J gene: TRBJ1-5; CDR3 protein: ASSGQGWSNQPQH
V gene: TRBV18; clone size: NA; J gene: TRBJ2-7; CDR3 protein: ASSPGQGLNEQY
V gene: TRBV10-3; clone size: NA; J gene: TRBJ1-5; CDR3 protein: ATLGEGGSNQPQH
V gene: TRBV5-1; clone size: NA; J gene: TRBJ1-1; CDR3 protein: ASSFGQSNTEAF
V gene: TRBV28; clone size: NA; J gene: TRBJ1-1; CDR3 protein: ASTSSGNTEAF
V gene: TRBV6-5; clone size: NA; J gene: TRBJ2-5; CDR3 protein: ASSYDPGETQY
V gene: TRBV19; clone size: NA; J gene: TRBJ1-2; CDR3 protein: ASSSPAEGQGIGGYT
V gene: TRBV15; clone size: NA; J gene: TRBJ1-1; CDR3 protein: ATSSRRGHTEAF
V gene: TRBV30; clone size: once; J gene: TRBJ1-2; CDR3 protein: AWSARQGRYGYT
V gene: TRBV5-4; clone size: NA; J gene: TRBJ1-2; CDR3 protein: ASSSSGDYGYT
V gene: TRBV5-4; clone size: NA; J gene: TRBJ2-7; CDR3 protein: ASRHMGQGANEQY
V gene: TRBV5-5; clone size: NA; J gene: TRBJ1-4; CDR3 protein: ASSSGDRDELF
V gene: TRBV7-8; clone size: NA; J gene: TRBJ1-1; CDR3 protein: ASSSRRNTEAF
V gene: TRBV9; clone size: NA; J gene: TRBJ2-5; CDR3 protein: ASSLSPRVAQGETQY
V gene: TRBV6-6; clone size: NA; J gene: TRBJ1-2; CDR3 protein: ASSSTDSRYGYT
V gene: TRBV19; clone size: NA; J gene: TRBJ1-2; CDR3 protein: ASSIAVSGYT
V gene: TRBV11-2; clone size: NA; J gene: TRBJ2-1; CDR3 protein: ASSLTGGVNEQF
V gene: TRBV11-3; clone size: NA; J gene: TRBJ2-2; CDR3 protein: ASSLNGGRATGELF
V gene: TRBV6-6; clone size: NA; J gene: TRBJ1-1; CDR3 protein: ASISAGGITEAF
V gene: TRBV5-1; clone size: NA; J gene: TRBJ2-6; CDR3 protein: ASSLAGAGVSGANVLT
V gene: TRBV10-3; clone size: NA; J gene: TRBJ2-5; CDR3 protein: AISGGGKETQY
V gene: TRBV19; clone size: NA; J gene: TRBJ1-5; CDR3 protein: ATSPRGGNQPQH
V gene: TRBV19; clone size: NA; J gene: TRBJ1-1; CDR3 protein: ASSRTGVNTEAF
V gene: TRBV5-1; clone size: NA; J gene: TRBJ2-3; CDR3 protein: ASSLAITDTQY
V gene: TRBV28; clone size: NA; J gene: TRBJ2-1; CDR3 protein: ASSLPGTGVNEQF
V gene: TRBV7-2; clone size: NA; J gene: TRBJ2-2; CDR3 protein: ASSLASLLTGELF
V gene: TRBV4-3; clone size: NA; J gene: TRBJ2-7; CDR3 protein: ASSQDGGGEQY
V gene: TRBV12-5; clone size: NA; J gene: TRBJ2-2; CDR3 protein: ASGRAAGGQGTGELF
V gene: TRBV14; clone size: NA; J gene: TRBJ1-2; CDR3 protein: ASSRNHRGGGYGYT
V gene: TRBV6-1; clone size: NA; J gene: TRBJ2-7; CDR3 protein: ASIPRDWYEQY
V gene: TRBV28; clone size: NA; J gene: TRBJ1-1; CDR3 protein: ASRNGGTGNTEAF
V gene: TRBV9; clone size: NA; J gene: TRBJ2-1; CDR3 protein: ASSATGTSGIPPHNEQF
V gene: TRBV28; clone size: NA; J gene: TRBJ2-7; CDR3 protein: ASRLLAGGGEQY
V gene: TRBV4-1; clone size: NA; J gene: TRBJ2-7; CDR3 protein: ASSQELRAYEQY
V gene: TRBV7-7; clone size: NA; J gene: TRBJ2-5; CDR3 protein: ASSPWGGPGETQY
V gene: TRBV9; clone size: NA; J gene: TRBJ2-6; CDR3 protein: ASSPRPQGGLGANVLT
V gene: TRBV25-1; clone size: NA; J gene: TRBJ2-1; CDR3 protein: ASRSRVEQF
V gene: TRBV6-5; clone size: NA; J gene: TRBJ1-2; CDR3 protein: ASTRTGGIYGYT
V gene: TRBV2; clone size: NA; J gene: TRBJ2-1; CDR3 protein: ASRRDRYNEQF